What follows are 24 T cell receptor beta chains derived from one specimen sequenced in a study of technical replicates of blood from several donors. Clones were read by immunoSEQ multiplex PCR, and TCRdb kept only the in-frame ones, dropping some. Of 75,000 to 100,000 clones listed, approximately 94% are singletons. The specimen sequenced was T cells isolated from PBMCs. All receptors derive from a human donor in good health.

The rearrangement uses TRBV2 and TRBJ2-7, with a possible D match to TRBD1 (6 bases). The CDR3 spans 13 residues. Germline V lookup: CDR1 SNHLY, CDR2 FYNNEI. The V end was cut by 6 bases, the J end by 2 bases, with 11 bases between. In nucleotides, the CDR3 is TGTGCCAGCAGGAACAGGGTAACCTACGAGCAGTACTTC. Residues: CASRNRVTYEQYF.

CDR3 DNA sequence: TGTGCCAGCAGCTTGGAGGGGGCTCGGATCCGACCTGAAGCTTTCTTT. Its protein is CASSLEGARIRPEAFF. The V gene is TRBV5-4, the J gene TRBJ1-1; 7 positions agree with TRBD1. The trim removed 0 bases at V and 6 bases at J, leaving 11 bases unmatched. Germline lookup yields CDR1 SGHNT and CDR2 YYREEE (reference sequence). There are 16 residues in the CDR3.

V is TRBV6-5 and J is TRBJ1-6, with TRBD1 matching over 9 bases. The germline V gene has CDR1 MNHEY and CDR2 SVGAGI. The V segment lost 0 bases and the J segment 8 bases; nucleotides outside the gene matches: 5. The CDR3 covers 16 residues. This CDR3 is CASSYSWTGVHSPLHF. The CDR3 DNA reads TGTGCCAGCAGTTACTCGTGGACAGGGGTACATTCACCCCTCCACTTT.

V usage is TRBV12-5 and J usage is TRBJ2-7; D is undetermined. This CDR3 is built from 15 residues. CDR1 and CDR2 (germline): LGHNT, FRNRAP. Trimming pared 0 bases from V and 6 bases from J, leaving 15 bases between. CDR3 in DNA: TGTGCTAGTGGTTTGGTATCTAGACCTAGTCGCGAGCAGTACTTC. Translating gives CASGLVSRPSREQYF.

The rearrangement uses TRBV13 and TRBJ2-7, with D possibly being TRBD2 (5 bases). Germline values: CDR1 PRHDT, CDR2 FYEKMQ (reference sequence). This CDR3 comprises 13 residues. The germline V and J ends were trimmed by 5 bases and 3 bases, with 11 bases remaining between them. The CDR3 DNA reads as TGTGCCAGCAGCACAACCCGGGGCTACGAGCAGTACTTC. Its protein product is CASSTTRGYEQYF.

The chain employs TRBV18 and TRBJ1-2, with D possibly matching TRBD1 (5 bases). Germline-derived CDR1 and CDR2 are KGHSH and LQKENI. The germline V and J ends were trimmed by 2 bases and 3 bases, with 13 bases remaining between them. The CDR3 length is 15 residues. The CDR3 sequence is CASSPKAGGDYGYTF. In nucleotides, the CDR3 is TGTGCCAGCTCACCAAAAGCGGGGGGGGACTATGGCTACACCTTC. Complete variable domain (other parts from reference TRBV18 and TRBJ1-2): NAGVMQNPRHLVRRRGQEARLRCSPMKGHSHVYWYRQLPEEGLKFMVYLQKENIIDESGMPKERFSAEFPKEGPSILRIQQVVRGDSAAYFCASSPKAGGDYGYTFGSGTRLTVV.

The chain carries TRBV10-3 and TRBJ1-2; TRBD1 agrees at 7 bases. V was pared by 7 bases and J by 1 base, with 15 bases of the junction left unmatched. This CDR3 contains 17 residues. The germline CDR1 and CDR2 sequences are ENHRY and SYGVKD. The DNA for the CDR3 is TGTGCCATCAACCCCCGGGACAGTACAGCCGATAACTATGGCTACACCTTC. This gives the protein CAINPRDSTADNYGYTF.

This clone occurred a few times. This same CDR3 is encoded by further DNA sequences in the sample. This chain links TRBV28 with TRBJ1-5, with D uncertain. The V end lost 2 bases, the J end lost 3 bases, and 2 bases lay between the germline ends. Germline values: CDR1 MDHEN, CDR2 SYDVKM. The CDR3 totals 12 residues. The CDR3 nucleotides read TGTGCCAGCAGTTTACTCAATCAGCCCCAGCATTTT. It is translated as CASSLLNQPQHF. Supplemented by reference TRBV28 and TRBJ1-5, the full variable domain reads DVKVTQSSRYLVKRTGEKVFLECVQDMDHENMFWYRQDPGLGLRLIYFSYDVKMKEKGDIPEGYSVSREKKERFSLILESASTNQTSMYLCASSLLNQPQHFGDGTRLSIL.

The V gene is TRBV7-9, the J gene TRBJ1-5; D is ambiguous. This CDR3 spans 16 amino acids. Germline CDR1 is SEHNR and CDR2 is FQNEAQ (reference sequence). Deletions cut 1 base from V and 1 base from J, with 11 bases between. The CDR3 DNA sequence: TGTGCCAGCAGCTTAGTAGGTGGGCGAAGCAATCAGCCCCAGCATTTT. As protein: CASSLVGGRSNQPQHF.

This chain joins TRBV4-1 and TRBJ1-5; D uncertain. The CDR3 loop spans 15 amino acids. CDR1 and CDR2 (germline): MGHRA, YSYEKL. Trimming shortened V by 1 base and J by 1 base, and 8 bases separated the two germline ends. CDR3 coding DNA: TGCGCCAGCAGCCAAGTTCTCTTAAGCAATCAGCCCCAGCATTTT. Protein sequence: CASSQVLLSNQPQHF.

The genes are TRBV5-1 and TRBJ1-1; no clear D. CDR1 and CDR2 from the germline V gene are SGHRS and YFSETQ. The CDR3 sequence is 11 residues long. V shed 0 bases and J shed 8 bases, with 5 bases lying between them. The CDR3 region is CASSLDSEAFF. CDR3 in DNA: TGCGCCAGCAGCTTGGACAGCGAAGCTTTCTTT. Drawing the rest from reference TRBV5-1 and TRBJ1-1, the complete variable domain is KAGVTQTPRYLIKTRGQQVTLSCSPISGHRSVSWYQQTPGQGLQFLFEYFSETQRNKGNFPGRFSGRQFSNSRSEMNVSTLELGDSALYLCASSLDSEAFFGQGTRLTVV.

Comments on this clone: This same CDR3 is encoded by further DNA sequences in the sample. The chain recombines TRBV4-1 with TRBJ1-4; 9 bases fit TRBD1. J gave up 6 bases and V 1 base, and 3 bases lay outside the gene matches. This CDR3 is 15 amino acids long. Per the germline V gene, CDR1 is MGHRA and CDR2 is YSYEKL. CDR3 sequence reads: CASSQVGTGHEKLFF. DNA of the CDR3: TGCGCCAGCAGCCAAGTAGGGACAGGGCATGAAAAACTGTTTTTT.

This clone has a single count. One end of the junction is discordant with germline, which a read error may explain. CDR3 nucleotide sequence: TGCGGGAGCACGGTGGGGACAGGGGATTTCCACTTC. This translates into CGSTVGTGDFHF. The rearrangement uses TRBV5-1 and TRBJ2-5, with TRBD1 identical over 10 bases. Germline V lookup: CDR1 SGHRS, CDR2 YFSETQ. CDR3 length: 12 residues.

The V gene is TRBV7-9, the J gene TRBJ2-5; 11 bases are a match to TRBD2. CDR1 and CDR2 from the germline V gene are SEHNR and FQNEAQ (reference sequence). J gave up 4 bases and V 5 bases, and 9 bases lay outside the gene matches. The CDR3 runs 16 residues. The CDR3 DNA follows: TGTGCCAGCAGCCCCCGAACTAGCGGGAGCTTAGAGACCCAGTACTTC. Protein: CASSPRTSGSLETQYF.

The genes are TRBV6-6 and TRBJ1-2, with a tentative D call TRBD1 (6 bases). CDR3 size: 13 residues. The V end was cut by 4 bases, the J end by 4 bases, with 10 bases between. CDR1 and CDR2 from the germline V gene are MNHNY and SVGAGI (reference sequence). The CDR3 region is CASSSTGTYGYTF. CDR3 DNA: TGTGCCAGCAGTTCCACAGGGACCTATGGCTACACCTTC.

The sample holds one count of this clone. The V call is TRBV14, the J call TRBJ1-1; D possibly corresponds to TRBD1 (5 bases). Trimming cost V 6 bases and J 5 bases, with 10 bases left between them. This CDR3 region has 12 residues. Germline V gene sequence: CDR1 SGHDN, CDR2 FVKESK. CDR3 sequence reads: CASSLRDTEAFF. The CDR3 DNA follows: TGTGCCAGCAGTCTCAGGGATACTGAAGCTTTCTTT. Combining the CDR3 with reference TRBV14 and TRBJ1-1 gives the whole variable domain EAGVTQFPSHSVIEKGQTVTLRCDPISGHDNLYWYRRVMGKEIKFLLHFVKESKQDESGMPNNRFLAERTGGTYSTLKVQPAELEDSGVYFCASSLRDTEAFFGQGTRLTVV.

The V call is TRBV27, the J call TRBJ1-1, with D perhaps TRBD1 (5 bases). Per the germline V gene, CDR1 is MNHEY and CDR2 is SMNVEV (reference sequence). The CDR3 runs 13 residues. V lost 0 bases to trimming and J lost 7 bases, with 9 bases between them. The CDR3 nucleotides are TGTGCCAGCAGTTTATCCAGTCAGGGTGAAGCTTTCTTT. It encodes CASSLSSQGEAFF.

The CDR3 sequence is CASSPQEAASSYEQYF. In DNA, the CDR3 is TGTGCCAGCTCACCACAAGAGGCAGCTAGCTCCTACGAGCAGTACTTC. V usage is TRBV18 and J usage is TRBJ2-7; D ambiguous. V was clipped by 1 base and J by 0 bases, with 13 bases between them. Germline-derived CDR1 and CDR2 are KGHSH and LQKENI. The CDR3 totals 16 residues.

The rearrangement uses TRBV7-9 and TRBJ2-7, with 9 bases fitting TRBD1. Trimming cost V 1 base and J 6 bases; bases outside gene matches: 10. CDR3 size: 16 residues. CDR1 and CDR2 (germline): SEHNR, FQNEAQ (reference sequence). The CDR3 region has the DNA TGTGCCAGCAGCTTAGTATTAAGGGACAGGGAGGGCGAGCAGTACTTC. The encoded protein is CASSLVLRDREGEQYF.

The CDR3 loop is CASSERGQGGSEAFF. The DNA of the CDR3 is TGTGCCAGCAGTGAAAGGGGACAGGGGGGTAGTGAAGCTTTCTTT. The chain uses TRBV2 and TRBJ1-1; 11 nucleotides align to TRBD1. V lost 2 bases, J lost 7 bases, and 6 bases stayed unmatched. Germline V CDR1 and CDR2: SNHLY, FYNNEI. CDR3 length: 15 amino acids.

This chain joins TRBV2 and TRBJ1-1, with D perhaps TRBD1 (5 bases). V was trimmed by 6 bases and J by 1 base, leaving 15 bases between them. CDR1 is SNHLY and CDR2 is FYNNEI in the germline V gene. This CDR3 region has 15 residues. The CDR3 reads CASRQGQTPNTEAFF. The CDR3 DNA reads as TGTGCCAGCAGGCAGGGCCAGACACCGAACACTGAAGCTTTCTTT. The full variable domain, completed using reference TRBV2 and TRBJ1-1, is EPEVTQTPSHQVTQMGQEVILRCVPISNHLYFYWYRQILGQKVEFLVSFYNNEISEKSEIFDDQFSVERPDGSNFTLKIRSTKLEDSAMYFCASRQGQTPNTEAFFGQGTRLTVV.

The chain couples TRBV6-1 to TRBJ1-5; 9 nucleotides agree with TRBD1. The CDR3 length is 15 residues. J was trimmed by 5 bases and V by 8 bases; bases with no gene match: 10. CDR1 MNHNS and CDR2 SASEGT come from the germline V gene. DNA for the CDR3: TGTGCCAGCCGGCGCCGGGACAGGGTGGATCAGCCCCAGCATTTT. Translated, it gives CASRRRDRVDQPQHF.

In its sample, this clone was seen once. This rearrangement joins TRBV27 to TRBJ2-3, with TRBD1 identical over 9 bases. V lost 8 bases, J lost 3 bases, and 6 bases stayed unmatched. Germline CDR1 is MNHEY and CDR2 is SMNVEV (reference sequence). This CDR3 is built from 14 residues. The CDR3 DNA is TGTGCCAGCGGGGGGGACAGGGTGACAGATACGCAGTATTTT. It is translated as CASGGDRVTDTQYF.

The chain couples TRBV5-6 to TRBJ2-6, with 8 bases aligning to TRBD1. The CDR3 runs to 18 residues. V was pared by 2 bases and J by 5 bases, with 12 bases of the junction left unmatched. The germline gives CDR1 SGHDT, CDR2 YYEEEE. For the CDR3, the DNA is TGTGCCAGCAGCTTCACCCAGGGGGCACTCTCAAGGGCCAACGTCCTGACTTTC. Protein sequence: CASSFTQGALSRANVLTF.